The sequence of this T cell receptor (beta chain) was determined in a study of blood T cells in healthy people across ages. Study-wide context: Per every two T cells, about one barcoded beta molecule was captured by template switching.

General observations from the study: Total diversity from one million sequenced T cells was likely underestimated. Age showed a roughly linear inverse relationship with TCR beta diversity per million T cells.

Worth noting for this clonotype: What it binds is not known. This may stem from a read error, because a much larger clone lies one nucleotide away.

They isolated at least 7 million PBMCs from each sample. The CDR3 totals 15 residues. Trimming removed 6 bases from V and 0 bases from J; junction bases left unmatched: 5. Germline loops: CDR1 MNHNY, CDR2 SVGAGI (reference sequence). Through a sample-barcoded 5' primer and a J-beta primer mix, a second PCR was run for roughly 6 to 11 cycles. MiXCR, applied by TCRdb to the 5' RACE reads, yields one record per CDR3 protein. Of about 1.4 million distinct CDR3 sequences in the sample, around 59% were seen once. This receptor was taken from a man aged 18 to 29 in good health. V and J are TRBV6-6 and TRBJ2-1; 7 bases agree with TRBD1. The sample consisted of blood. CDR3 nucleotides: TGTGCCAGCAGACAGGACAGGAGCTCCTACAATGAGCAGTTCTTC. Translation gives CASRQDRSSYNEQFF.